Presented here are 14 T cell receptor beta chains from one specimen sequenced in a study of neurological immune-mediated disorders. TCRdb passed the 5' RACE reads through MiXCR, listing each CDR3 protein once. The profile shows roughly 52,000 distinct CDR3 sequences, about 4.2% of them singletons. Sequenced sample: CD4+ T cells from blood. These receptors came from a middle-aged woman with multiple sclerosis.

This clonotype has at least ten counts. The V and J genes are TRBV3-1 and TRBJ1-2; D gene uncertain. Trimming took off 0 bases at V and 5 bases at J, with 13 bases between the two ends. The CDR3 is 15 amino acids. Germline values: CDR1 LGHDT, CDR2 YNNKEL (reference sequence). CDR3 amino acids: CASSQELVGRYGYTF. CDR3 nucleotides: TGTGCCAGCAGCCAAGAACTTGTGGGGAGGTATGGCTACACCTTC.

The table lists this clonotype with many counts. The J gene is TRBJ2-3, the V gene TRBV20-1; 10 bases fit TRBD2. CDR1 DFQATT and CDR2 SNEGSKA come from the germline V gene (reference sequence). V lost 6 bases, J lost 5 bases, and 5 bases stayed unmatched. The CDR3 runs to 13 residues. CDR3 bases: TGCAGTGCACGTAGCGGGGGGCAAGATACGCAGTATTTT. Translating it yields CSARSGGQDTQYF.

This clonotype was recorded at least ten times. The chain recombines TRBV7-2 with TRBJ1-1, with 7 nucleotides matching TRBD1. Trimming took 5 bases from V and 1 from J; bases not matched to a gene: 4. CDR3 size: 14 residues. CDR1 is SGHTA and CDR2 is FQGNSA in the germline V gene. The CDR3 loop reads CASSPRQGNTEAFF. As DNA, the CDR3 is TGTGCCAGCAGCCCCCGACAGGGGAACACTGAAGCTTTCTTT.

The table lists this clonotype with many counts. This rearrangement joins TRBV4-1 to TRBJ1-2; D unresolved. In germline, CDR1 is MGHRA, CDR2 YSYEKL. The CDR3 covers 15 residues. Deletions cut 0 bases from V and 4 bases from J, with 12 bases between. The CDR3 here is CASSQEAPRSYGYTF. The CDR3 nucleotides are TGCGCCAGCAGCCAAGAGGCCCCGAGGAGCTATGGCTACACCTTC.

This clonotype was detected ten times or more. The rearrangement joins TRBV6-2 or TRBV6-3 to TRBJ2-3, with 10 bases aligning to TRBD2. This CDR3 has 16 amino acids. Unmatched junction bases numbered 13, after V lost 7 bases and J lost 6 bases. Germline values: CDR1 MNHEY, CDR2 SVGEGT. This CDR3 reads CASTPVAGGGSDTQYF. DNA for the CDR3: TGTGCCAGCACCCCCGTAGCGGGGGGCGGCTCCGATACGCAGTATTTT.

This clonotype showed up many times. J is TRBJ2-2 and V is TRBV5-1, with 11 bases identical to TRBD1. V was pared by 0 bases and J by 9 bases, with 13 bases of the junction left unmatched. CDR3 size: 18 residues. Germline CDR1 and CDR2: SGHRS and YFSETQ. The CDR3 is CASSLAPGTGGVYRELFF. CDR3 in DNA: TGCGCCAGCAGCTTGGCGCCCGGGACAGGGGGAGTTTACCGGGAGCTGTTTTTT.

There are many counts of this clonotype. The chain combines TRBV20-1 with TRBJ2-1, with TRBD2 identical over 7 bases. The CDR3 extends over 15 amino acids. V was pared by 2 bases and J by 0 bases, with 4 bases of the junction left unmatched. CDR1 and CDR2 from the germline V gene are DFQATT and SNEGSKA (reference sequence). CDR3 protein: CSARTGGSSYNEQFF. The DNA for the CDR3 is TGCAGTGCTAGAACCGGGGGGAGCTCCTACAATGAGCAGTTCTTC.

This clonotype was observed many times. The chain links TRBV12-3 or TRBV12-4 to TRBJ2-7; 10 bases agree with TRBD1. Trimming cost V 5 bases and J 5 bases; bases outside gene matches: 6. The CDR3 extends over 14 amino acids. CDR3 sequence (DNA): TGTGCCAGCAGTCTCTCCGGGACAGGGGACGAGCAGTACTTC. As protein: CASSLSGTGDEQYF.

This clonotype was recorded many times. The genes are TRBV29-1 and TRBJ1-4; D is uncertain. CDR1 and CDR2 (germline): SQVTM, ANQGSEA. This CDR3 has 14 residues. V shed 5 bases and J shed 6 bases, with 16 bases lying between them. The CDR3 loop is CSVPFLRTYEKLFF. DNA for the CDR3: TGCAGCGTTCCCTTCCTCCGGACGTATGAAAAACTGTTTTTT.

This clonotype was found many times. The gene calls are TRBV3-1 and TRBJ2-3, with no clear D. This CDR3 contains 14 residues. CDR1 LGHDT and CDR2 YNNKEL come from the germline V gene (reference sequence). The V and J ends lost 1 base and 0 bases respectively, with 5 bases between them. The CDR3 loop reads CASSQGSSTDTQYF. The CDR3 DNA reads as TGTGCCAGCAGCCAAGGTTCTAGCACAGATACGCAGTATTTT.

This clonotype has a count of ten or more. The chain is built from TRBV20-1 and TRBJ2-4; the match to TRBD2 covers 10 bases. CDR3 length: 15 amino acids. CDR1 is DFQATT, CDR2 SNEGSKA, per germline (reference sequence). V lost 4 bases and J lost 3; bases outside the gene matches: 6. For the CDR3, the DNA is TGCAGTGCTATAGCGGGGGGTTATGTCAAAAACATTCAGTACTTC. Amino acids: CSAIAGGYVKNIQYF.

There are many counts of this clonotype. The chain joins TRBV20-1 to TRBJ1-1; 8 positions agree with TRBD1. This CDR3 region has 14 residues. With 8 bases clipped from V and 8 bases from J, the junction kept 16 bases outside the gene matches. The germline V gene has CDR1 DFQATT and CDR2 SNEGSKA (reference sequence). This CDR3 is CSSRGTGPRREAFF. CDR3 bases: TGCAGTTCGAGAGGGACAGGACCTAGGCGGGAAGCTTTCTTT.

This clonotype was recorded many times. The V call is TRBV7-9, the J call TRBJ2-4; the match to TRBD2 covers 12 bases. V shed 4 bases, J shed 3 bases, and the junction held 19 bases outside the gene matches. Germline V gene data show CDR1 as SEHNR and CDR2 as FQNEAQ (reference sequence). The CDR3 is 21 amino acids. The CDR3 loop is CASSSRVRLAGAPKDKNIQYF. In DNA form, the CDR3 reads TGTGCCAGCAGCTCCCGAGTTCGACTAGCGGGGGCCCCGAAGGACAAAAACATTCAGTACTTC.

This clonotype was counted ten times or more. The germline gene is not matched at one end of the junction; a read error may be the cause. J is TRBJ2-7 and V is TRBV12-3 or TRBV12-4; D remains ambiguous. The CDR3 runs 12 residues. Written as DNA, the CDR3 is TGTGCCAGCAGCGCCTGGCAGTACGTGCAGTACTTC. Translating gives CASSAWQYVQYF.